This T cell receptor (beta chain) originates from a study of T cell responses to AZD1222 COVID-19 vaccine. The CDR3 totals 15 residues. Trimming cost V 6 bases and J 1 base, with 15 bases left between them. Germline loops: CDR1 MDHEN, CDR2 SYDVKM. Regarding the study as a whole: Increased Spike-specific TCR breadth and depth were observed after two AZD1222 doses. Nearly half of the spike-specific TCRs reportedly recognize variant regions that carry no mutations. Regions 160-218 and 743-854 dominated among vaccine-associated CD4 TCRs spanning spike.

On this clone: Its antigen remains unknown.

This table comes from immunoSEQ multiplex PCR, and its TCRdb copy is limited to in-frame clones, with some not included. The data contain some 95,000 clones, roughly nine tenths of them singletons. The sequences come from peripheral blood, collected on day 0 of MenACWY control vaccination. The gene calls are TRBV28 and TRBJ1-1, with D uncertain. The sequence came from an adult in good health. CDR3 sequence reads: CASSQRSAGNTEAFF. CDR3 bases: TGTGCCAGCAGCCAAAGGTCAGCGGGGAACACTGAAGCTTTCTTT. The variable domain in full, completed from reference TRBV28 and TRBJ1-1, reads DVKVTQSSRYLVKRTGEKVFLECVQDMDHENMFWYRQDPGLGLRLIYFSYDVKMKEKGDIPEGYSVSREKKERFSLILESASTNQTSMYLCASSQRSAGNTEAFFGQGTRLTVV.